This entry lists 12 T cell receptor beta chains sequenced from one sample in a study of regulatory T cells in long-lasting Graves disease. With iRepertoire HTBI primers and Arm-PCR of CDR3 regions, TCR beta libraries were built. MiXCR, run by TCRdb on the multiplex PCR reads, gives a single entry per CDR3 protein. The table has approximately 690,000 distinct CDR3 sequences, 25% to 30% seen once; the top ten hold around 40%. Time point of the sample: persistent/refractory GD, antithyroid drugs over 5 years with positive TRAb. With RNA extracted from PBMCs as input, the TCR library was made. The material was peripheral blood mononuclear cells (PBMCs), obtained when the disease was refractory, from a patient treated with antithyroid drugs. The receptors shown here come from a female donor with Graves disease.

There are a few counts of this clonotype. The chain employs TRBV12-3 or TRBV12-4 and TRBJ2-3; no clear D gene. This CDR3 spans 15 amino acids. V was pared by 5 bases and J by 0 bases, with 12 bases between. The CDR3 nucleotides read TGTGCCAGCAGTGTCTGGGGTACTAGCACAGATACGCAGTATTTT. This sequence encodes CASSVWGTSTDTQYF.

This chain joins TRBV30 and TRBJ1-2, with TRBD1 as a possible D gene (5 bases). This CDR3 has 13 amino acids. Germline V lookup: CDR1 GTSNPN, CDR2 SVGIG (reference sequence). V was clipped by 5 bases and J by 4 bases, with 14 bases between them. CDR3 nucleotides: TGTGCCTGGGGGGTTTGGGGCACCTATGGCTACACCTTC. Residues: CAWGVWGTYGYTF.

The rearrangement links TRBV11-3 to TRBJ2-3, with 10 bases that match TRBD2. CDR3 length: 16 amino acids. Unmatched junction bases numbered 6, after V lost 2 bases and J lost 4 bases. The V gene's germline CDR1 is SGHNT and CDR2 YENEEA. The DNA of the CDR3 is TGTGCCAGCAGCTTACTGGCTAGCGGGAGTTCAGATACGCAGTATTTT. As protein: CASSLLASGSSDTQYF.

The sample holds a few counts of this clonotype. V usage is TRBV12-5 and J usage is TRBJ2-5; 13 positions agree with TRBD2. Germline CDR1 and CDR2: LGHNT and FRNRAP. V lost 6 bases, J lost 1 base, and 8 bases stayed unmatched. This CDR3 comprises 17 residues. CDR3 DNA sequence: TGTGCTAGTGGCAGACGGACTAGCGGGAGTTTCCAAGAGACCCAGTACTTC. Protein sequence: CASGRRTSGSFQETQYF.

This clonotype appeared many times. V usage is TRBV7-8 and J usage is TRBJ1-1; a weak D match, TRBD1 (6 bases). Deletions cut 6 bases from V and 6 bases from J, with 8 bases between. The CDR3 totals 11 residues. Germline values: CDR1 SGHVS, CDR2 FQNEAQ. For the CDR3, the DNA is TGTGCCAGCAGACAGGGCTCTGAAGCTTTCTTT. Translated, it gives CASRQGSEAFF. The variable domain in full, with the rest retrieved from reference TRBV7-8 and TRBJ1-1, is GAGVSQSPRYKVAKRGQDVALRCDPISGHVSLFWYQQALGQGPEFLTYFQNEAQLDKSGLPSDRFFAERPEGSVSTLKIQRTQQEDSAVYLCASRQGSEAFFGQGTRLTVV.

In regard to this clonotype: A read error is possible here, since a much larger clone lies one base away. This chain joins TRBV27 and TRBJ1-2; possibly TRBD1 for D (5 bases). The germline V gene has CDR1 MNHEY and CDR2 SMNVEV (reference sequence). The CDR3 consists of 15 residues. V gave up 2 bases and J gave up 1 base, with 11 bases separating them. For the CDR3, the DNA is TGTGCCAGCAGTTTAGAGGCAGGGTATAACTATGGCTACACCTTC. It is translated as CASSLEAGYNYGYTF.

The chain couples TRBV5-1 to TRBJ2-7; maybe TRBD1 (5 bases). Germline V gene lookup returns CDR1 SGHRS and CDR2 YFSETQ. V was trimmed by 4 bases and J by 7 bases, leaving 18 bases between them. The CDR3 length is 14 residues. CDR3 coding DNA: TGCGCCAGCAGCCTGCTAGGACATCCTCGGGAGCAGTACTTC. This codes for CASSLLGHPREQYF.

The chain is built from TRBV5-1 and TRBJ1-4; perhaps TRBD1 as D (5 bases). CDR1 SGHRS and CDR2 YFSETQ come from the germline V gene. With 5 bases removed from V and 8 bases from J, the gap between germline ends came to 19 bases. The length of the CDR3 is 15 residues. CDR3 nucleotides: TGCGCCAGCAGTTCCAAGGGGTCGTGGCGGGAAAAACTGTTTTTT. Translated: CASSSKGSWREKLFF.

This clonotype was detected once. This rearrangement joins TRBV6-4 to TRBJ2-7; tentatively, D is TRBD2 (5 bases). The CDR3 is 14 residues long. Germline CDR1 reads MRHNA; CDR2 reads SNTAGT. V was shortened by 5 bases and J by 3 bases, with 14 bases between the two germline ends. CDR3 bases: TGTGCCAGCAGTTACAATAGCGTGGTCTACGAGCAGTACTTC. Its translation is CASSYNSVVYEQYF.

The rearrangement joins TRBV5-1 to TRBJ1-1, with D unclear. The CDR3 loop spans 14 amino acids. The germline CDR1 and CDR2 sequences are SGHRS and YFSETQ. V shed 1 base and J shed 1 base, with 8 bases lying between them. Written as DNA, the CDR3 is TGCGCCAGCAGCTTGCTTGTATCGAACACTGAAGCTTTCTTT. Its translation: CASSLLVSNTEAFF. The full variable domain, in which reference TRBV5-1 and TRBJ1-1 provide the parts outside the CDR3, is KAGVTQTPRYLIKTRGQQVTLSCSPISGHRSVSWYQQTPGQGLQFLFEYFSETQRNKGNFPGRFSGRQFSNSRSEMNVSTLELGDSALYLCASSLLVSNTEAFFGQGTRLTVV.

This clonotype was seen a few times. This sequence joins TRBV7-3 and TRBJ2-7; D unclear. CDR1 and CDR2 from the germline V gene are SGHTA and FQGTGA. CDR3 length: 15 residues. V was shortened by 5 bases and J by 6 bases, with 20 bases between the two germline ends. DNA for the CDR3: TGTGCCAGCAGCCCATCAGGACCCCTGACGGGCGAGCAGTACTTC. Translating it yields CASSPSGPLTGEQYF.

This clonotype has a count of ten or more. V usage is TRBV6-5 and J usage is TRBJ1-1, with 7 positions matching TRBD1. V shed 3 bases and J 2 bases; nucleotides not matched to a gene: 3. The germline CDR1 and CDR2 sequences are MNHEY and SVGAGI. The CDR3 runs to 14 residues. The DNA for the CDR3 is TGTGCCAGCAGTTATCAGGGGGGTAACACTGAAGCTTTCTTT. Translated: CASSYQGGNTEAFF.